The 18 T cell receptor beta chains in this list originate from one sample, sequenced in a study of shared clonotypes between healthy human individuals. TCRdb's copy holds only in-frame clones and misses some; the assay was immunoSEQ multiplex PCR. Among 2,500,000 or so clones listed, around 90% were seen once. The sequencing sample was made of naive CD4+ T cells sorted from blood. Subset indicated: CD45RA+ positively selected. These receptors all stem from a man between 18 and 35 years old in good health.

CDR3 loop: CASSPDRGTQYF. In nucleotides, the CDR3 is TGTGCCAGCAGCCCGGACAGGGGGACCCAGTACTTC. The chain recombines TRBV14 with TRBJ2-5; 9 bases line up with TRBD1. The CDR3 is 12 residues long. In germline, CDR1 is SGHDN, CDR2 FVKESK. V trimming: 4 bases; J trimming: 7 bases; junction bases outside the gene matches: 1.

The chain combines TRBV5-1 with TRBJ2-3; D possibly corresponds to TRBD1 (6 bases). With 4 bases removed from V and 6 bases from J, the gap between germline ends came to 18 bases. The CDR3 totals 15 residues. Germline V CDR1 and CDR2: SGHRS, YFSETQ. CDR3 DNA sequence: TGCGCCAGCAGCCAAGAGGGTGGGACAATGGATACGCAGTATTTT. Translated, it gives CASSQEGGTMDTQYF.

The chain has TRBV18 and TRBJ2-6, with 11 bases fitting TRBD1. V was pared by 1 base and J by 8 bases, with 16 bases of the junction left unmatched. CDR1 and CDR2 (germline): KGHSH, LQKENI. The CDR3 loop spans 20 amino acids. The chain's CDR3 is CASSPQGGDRGTKGSNVLTF. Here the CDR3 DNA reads TGTGCCAGCTCACCACAGGGAGGGGACAGGGGGACCAAAGGGTCCAACGTCCTGACTTTC.

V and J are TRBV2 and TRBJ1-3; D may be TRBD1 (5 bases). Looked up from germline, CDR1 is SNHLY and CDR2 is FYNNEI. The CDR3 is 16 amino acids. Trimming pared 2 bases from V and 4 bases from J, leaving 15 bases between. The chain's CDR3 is CASSERRQGSGNTIYF. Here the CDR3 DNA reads TGTGCCAGCAGTGAACGGCGGCAGGGATCAGGAAACACCATATATTTT.

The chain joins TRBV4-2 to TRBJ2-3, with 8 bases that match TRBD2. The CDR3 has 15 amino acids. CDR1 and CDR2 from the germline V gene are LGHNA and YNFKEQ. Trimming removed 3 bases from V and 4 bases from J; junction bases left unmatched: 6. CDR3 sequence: CASSQKGTSPDTQYF. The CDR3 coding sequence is TGTGCCAGCAGCCAGAAGGGGACTAGTCCAGATACGCAGTATTTT.

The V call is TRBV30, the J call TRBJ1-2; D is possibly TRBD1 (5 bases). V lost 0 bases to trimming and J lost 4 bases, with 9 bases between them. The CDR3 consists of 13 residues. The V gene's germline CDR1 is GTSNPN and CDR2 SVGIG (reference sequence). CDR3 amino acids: CAWSVWRGYGYTF. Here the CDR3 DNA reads TGTGCCTGGAGTGTATGGAGGGGCTATGGCTACACCTTC.

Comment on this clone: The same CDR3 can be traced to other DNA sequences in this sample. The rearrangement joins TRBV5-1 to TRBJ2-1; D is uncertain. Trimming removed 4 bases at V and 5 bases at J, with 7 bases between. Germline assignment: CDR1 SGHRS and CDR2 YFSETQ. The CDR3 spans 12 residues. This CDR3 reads CASSLPNNEQFF. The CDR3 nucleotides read TGCGCCAGCAGCCTCCCGAACAATGAGCAGTTCTTC.

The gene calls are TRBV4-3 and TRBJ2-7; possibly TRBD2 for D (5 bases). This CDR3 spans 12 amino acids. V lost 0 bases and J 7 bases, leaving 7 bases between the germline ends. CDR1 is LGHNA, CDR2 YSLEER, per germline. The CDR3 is CASSQDRGEQYF. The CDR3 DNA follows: TGCGCCAGCAGCCAAGATCGAGGGGAGCAGTACTTC.

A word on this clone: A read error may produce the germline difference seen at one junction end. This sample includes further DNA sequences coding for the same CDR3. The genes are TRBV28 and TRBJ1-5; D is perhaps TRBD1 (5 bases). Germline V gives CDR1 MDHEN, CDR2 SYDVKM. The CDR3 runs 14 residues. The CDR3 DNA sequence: TGTGCCAGCAGCTTATGGGGGGGTAATCAGCCCCAGCATTTT. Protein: CASSLWGGNQPQHF.

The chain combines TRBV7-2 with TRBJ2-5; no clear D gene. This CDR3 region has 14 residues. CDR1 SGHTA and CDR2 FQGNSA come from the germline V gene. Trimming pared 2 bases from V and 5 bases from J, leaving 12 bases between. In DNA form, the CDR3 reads TGTGCCAGCAGCTTATCAGACCACCGGGAGACCCAGTACTTC. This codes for CASSLSDHRETQYF.

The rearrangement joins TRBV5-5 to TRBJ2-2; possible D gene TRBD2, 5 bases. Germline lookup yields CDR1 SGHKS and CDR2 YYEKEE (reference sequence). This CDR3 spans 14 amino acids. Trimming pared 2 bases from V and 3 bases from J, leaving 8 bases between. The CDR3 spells CASSFGVDTGELFF. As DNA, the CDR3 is TGTGCCAGCAGCTTCGGGGTCGACACCGGGGAGCTGTTTTTT.

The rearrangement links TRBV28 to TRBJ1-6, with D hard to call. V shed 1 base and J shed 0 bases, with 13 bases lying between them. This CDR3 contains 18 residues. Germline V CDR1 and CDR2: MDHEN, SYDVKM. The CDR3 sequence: CASSLFQVGSSYNSPLHF. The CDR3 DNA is TGTGCCAGCAGTTTATTCCAGGTTGGGAGCTCCTATAATTCACCCCTCCACTTT. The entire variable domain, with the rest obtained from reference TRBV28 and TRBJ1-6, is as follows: DVKVTQSSRYLVKRTGEKVFLECVQDMDHENMFWYRQDPGLGLRLIYFSYDVKMKEKGDIPEGYSVSREKKERFSLILESASTNQTSMYLCASSLFQVGSSYNSPLHFGNGTRLTVT.

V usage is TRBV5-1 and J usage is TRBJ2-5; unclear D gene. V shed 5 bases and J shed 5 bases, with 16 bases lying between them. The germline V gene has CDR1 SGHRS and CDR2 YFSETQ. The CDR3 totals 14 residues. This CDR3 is CASSSPEMVETQYF. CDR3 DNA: TGCGCCAGCAGTTCACCTGAGATGGTTGAGACCCAGTACTTC.

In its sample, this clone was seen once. The CDR3 DNA reads TGTGCCAGCAGCTACTCCGGGACAGGACAAGAGACCCAGTACTTC. Translation: CASSYSGTGQETQYF. The rearrangement links TRBV7-2 to TRBJ2-5; TRBD1 matches 8 bases. V lost 4 bases to trimming and J lost 2 bases; unmatched junction nucleotides: 6. The CDR3 runs to 15 residues. The germline gives CDR1 SGHTA, CDR2 FQGNSA.

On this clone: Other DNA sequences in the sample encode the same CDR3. The CDR3 DNA sequence: TGCGCCAGCAGCTTGGATGGGACAGGGGGCGAGACCCAGTACTTC. Amino acids: CASSLDGTGGETQYF. The J gene is TRBJ2-5, the V gene TRBV5-1; TRBD1 aligns across 12 bases. Germline V gene sequence: CDR1 SGHRS, CDR2 YFSETQ. J lost 5 bases, V lost 0 bases, and 2 bases had no gene match. The CDR3 length is 15 residues.

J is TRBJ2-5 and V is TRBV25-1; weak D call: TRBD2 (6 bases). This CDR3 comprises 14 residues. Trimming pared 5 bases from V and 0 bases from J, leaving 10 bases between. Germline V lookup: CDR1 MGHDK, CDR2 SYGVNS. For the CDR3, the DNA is TGTGCCAGCAGTCTACCGGGAGACCAAGAGACCCAGTACTTC. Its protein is CASSLPGDQETQYF.

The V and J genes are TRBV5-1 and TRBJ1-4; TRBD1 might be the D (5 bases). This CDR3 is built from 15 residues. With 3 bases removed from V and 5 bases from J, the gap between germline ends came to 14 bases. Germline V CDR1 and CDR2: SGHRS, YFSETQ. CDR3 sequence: CASSSGGGANEKLFF. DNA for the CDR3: TGCGCCAGCAGCTCGGGGGGAGGGGCAAATGAAAAACTGTTTTTT.

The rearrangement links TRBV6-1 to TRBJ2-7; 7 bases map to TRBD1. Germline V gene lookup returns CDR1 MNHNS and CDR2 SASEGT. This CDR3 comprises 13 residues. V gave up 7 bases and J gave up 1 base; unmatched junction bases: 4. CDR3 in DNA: TGTGCCAGCATTTGGACAGGATCCTACGAGCAGTACTTC. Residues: CASIWTGSYEQYF.